A single T cell receptor beta chain is shown here with its context. The entry originates in a study of technical replicates of blood from a handful of donors. Method: immunoSEQ multiplex PCR; TCRdb's copy keeps in-frame clones and lacks some. The sample lists about 89,000 clones, about 93% occurring once. The CDR3 length is 17 residues. This sequence originates from a human donor in good health. Specimen: T cells isolated from PBMCs. J is TRBJ2-7 and V is TRBV12-2; TRBD2 was called by the table and not checked on the DNA. TRBV12-2 is listed as a pseudogene. The CDR3, as DNA: TGTGCAAGTCGCTTAGCGAAATGGAGCGGGATAACCTACGAGCAGTACTTC. The encoded protein is CASRLAKWSGITYEQYF.